The 21 T cell receptor beta chains reported below all come from one sample, sequenced in a study of OX40 agonist ivuxolimab in advanced cancers. The assay was immunoSEQ multiplex PCR, and TCRdb's table has in-frame clones only and misses some. The sample has under 85,000 clones; 90% to 95% are singletons. The sequenced sample was CD4+ or CD8+ T cells sorted from blood, obtained in a trial of the OX40 agonist ivuxolimab. These receptors were collected from an adult with an advanced solid tumor such as melanoma, head and neck, liver or kidney cancer.

The chain employs TRBV4-3 and TRBJ2-5; 12 positions match TRBD2. V lost 4 bases to trimming and J lost 3 bases; unmatched junction nucleotides: 6. CDR1 is LGHNA and CDR2 is YSLEER in the germline V gene. The CDR3 is 16 residues long. DNA of the CDR3: TGCGCCAGCAGCCCGGGACTAGCGGGTGGAGAAGAGACCCAGTACTTC. Translating gives CASSPGLAGGEETQYF.

The chain joins TRBV5-4 to TRBJ2-1; D perhaps matches TRBD2 (6 bases). The CDR3 has 17 amino acids. The V end lost 0 bases, the J end lost 5 bases, and 18 bases lay between the germline ends. Looked up from germline, CDR1 is SGHNT and CDR2 is YYREEE (reference sequence). CDR3 residues: CASSLANSAGRNNEQFF. As DNA, the CDR3 is TGTGCCAGCAGCTTGGCCAATTCGGCGGGAAGGAACAATGAGCAGTTCTTC.

This rearrangement joins TRBV27 to TRBJ2-6; weak D call: TRBD2 (6 bases). Trimming stripped 10 bases from V and 3 bases from J, with 19 bases between. Germline V lookup: CDR1 MNHEY, CDR2 SMNVEV (reference sequence). This CDR3 comprises 16 residues. CDR3 in amino acids: CATRSGDFLGANVLTF. The CDR3 coding sequence is TGTGCCACCCGATCGGGGGATTTCCTTGGGGCCAACGTCCTGACTTTC.

This clone has only one observation. Other DNA variants within this sample encode the same CDR3. The chain couples TRBV7-2 to TRBJ1-2; possibly TRBD1 for D (6 bases). This CDR3 has 13 residues. The germline V gene encodes CDR1 SGHTA and CDR2 FQGNSA. The V end lost 2 bases, the J end lost 2 bases, and 6 bases lay between the germline ends. The CDR3 protein is CASSLQGNYGYTF. The CDR3 nucleotides are TGTGCCAGCAGCTTACAGGGGAACTATGGCTACACCTTC.

The V gene is TRBV23-1, the J gene TRBJ2-3, with TRBD2 identical over 10 bases. TRBV23-1 qualifies as an ORF whose function is uncertain. V lost 5 bases and J lost 2; bases outside the gene matches: 7. The CDR3 has 16 amino acids. The CDR3 bases are TGCGCCAGCAGTAAACTAGCGGGAAATGTCACAGATACGCAGTATTTT. Protein: CASSKLAGNVTDTQYF.

The chain carries TRBV6-5 and TRBJ1-1; the D gene is possibly TRBD1 (5 bases). Germline V gene lookup returns CDR1 MNHEY and CDR2 SVGAGI. CDR3 length: 14 amino acids. Trimming removed 7 bases from V and 0 bases from J, with 12 bases in between. CDR3 residues: CASTRRGMNTEAFF. The CDR3 bases are TGTGCCAGCACTAGAAGGGGAATGAACACTGAAGCTTTCTTT.

In its sample, this clone was seen once. The chain carries TRBV6-5 and TRBJ2-1, with D unresolved. This CDR3 has 14 amino acids. Looked up from germline, CDR1 is MNHEY and CDR2 is SVGAGI. Trimming removed 6 bases at V and 9 bases at J, with 18 bases between. The CDR3 DNA reads as TGTGCCAGCAGGGGCTCTCCCCGGGCCTTTGAGCAGTTCTTC. This sequence encodes CASRGSPRAFEQFF.

V gene TRBV5-4 combines with J gene TRBJ1-1; 8 bases line up with TRBD1. The CDR3 is made up of 14 amino acids. Germline V gene sequence: CDR1 SGHNT, CDR2 YYREEE (reference sequence). After removal of 5 bases from V and 1 base from J, the junction contained 4 bases not matched to a gene. CDR3 in DNA: TGTGCCAGCAGGGACAGGGTCCAGAACACTGAAGCTTTCTTT. Encoded protein: CASRDRVQNTEAFF.

The chain combines TRBV5-1 with TRBJ2-1; TRBD1 aligns across 12 bases. The J segment lost 9 bases and the V segment lost 0 bases, leaving 7 bases of the junction unmatched. The CDR3 sequence is 16 residues long. The germline gives CDR1 SGHRS, CDR2 YFSETQ. CDR3 nucleotide sequence: TGCGCCAGCAGCTTGGCTGGAGGGACAGGGGGCACTGAGCAGTTCTTC. This translates into CASSLAGGTGGTEQFF. The complete variable domain, with remaining parts taken from reference TRBV5-1 and TRBJ2-1, reads KAGVTQTPRYLIKTRGQQVTLSCSPISGHRSVSWYQQTPGQGLQFLFEYFSETQRNKGNFPGRFSGRQFSNSRSEMNVSTLELGDSALYLCASSLAGGTGGTEQFFGPGTRLTVL.

The chain has TRBV27 and TRBJ1-4; D unresolved. The CDR3 is 15 residues long. The V end lost 1 base, the J end lost 2 bases, and 8 bases lay between the germline ends. CDR1 and CDR2 from the germline V gene are MNHEY and SMNVEV (reference sequence). The CDR3 DNA is TGTGCCAGCAGTTTATACAGTACCACTAATGAAAAACTGTTTTTT. It translates to CASSLYSTTNEKLFF.

The V and J genes are TRBV5-1 and TRBJ2-1, with D unresolved. Trimming pared 2 bases from V and 6 bases from J, leaving 12 bases between. The germline V gene has CDR1 SGHRS and CDR2 YFSETQ. The CDR3 loop spans 14 amino acids. CDR3 region: CASSLTVLGNEQFF. CDR3 nucleotides: TGCGCCAGCAGCTTAACGGTTCTCGGCAATGAGCAGTTCTTC.

This chain connects TRBV19 to TRBJ1-1, with TRBD1 as a possible D gene (5 bases). V was cut by 7 bases and J by 3 bases, with 18 bases left in between. The CDR3 extends over 15 amino acids. Germline assignment: CDR1 LNHDA and CDR2 SQIVND (reference sequence). CDR3 loop: CASNPLGGGDTEAFF. The CDR3 DNA reads TGTGCCAGTAACCCCCTGGGGGGTGGGGACACTGAAGCTTTCTTT.

The chain is built from TRBV4-2 and TRBJ2-7; 8 bases are a match to TRBD1. V gave up 0 bases and J gave up 3 bases; unmatched junction bases: 7. CDR1 and CDR2 (germline): LGHNA, YNFKEQ. The CDR3 length is 16 residues. As DNA, the CDR3 is TGTGCCAGCAGCCAAGAACAGGGGGAAGCCGGCTACGAGCAGTACTTC. It yields the protein CASSQEQGEAGYEQYF.

The chain joins TRBV11-2 to TRBJ2-5, with TRBD1 as a possible D gene (6 bases). Germline V lookup: CDR1 SGHAT, CDR2 FQNNGV. With 3 bases removed from V and 5 bases from J, the gap between germline ends came to 7 bases. The CDR3 runs 12 residues. CDR3 sequence: CASSFRGETQYF. DNA of the CDR3: TGTGCCAGCAGCTTCAGGGGCGAGACCCAGTACTTC.

The genes are TRBV5-1 and TRBJ1-3, with no clear D. The CDR3 runs to 13 residues. Trimming pared 4 bases from V and 3 bases from J, leaving 8 bases between. Germline V gene sequence: CDR1 SGHRS, CDR2 YFSETQ. CDR3 coding DNA: TGCGCCAGCAGCCCAGGAGGTGGAAACACCATATATTTT. This sequence encodes CASSPGGGNTIYF.

This chain links TRBV9 with TRBJ2-5; 14 positions match TRBD2. The V gene end was trimmed by 3 bases and the J gene end by 7 bases; junction bases not matched to a gene: 5. Germline V gene data show CDR1 as SGDLS and CDR2 as YYNGEE. This CDR3 has 15 amino acids. CDR3 amino acids: CASSAGLAGVGTQYF. The DNA for the CDR3 is TGTGCCAGCAGCGCGGGACTAGCGGGAGTCGGGACCCAGTACTTC. Together with reference TRBV9 and TRBJ2-5, the CDR3 gives the full variable domain: DSGVTQTPKHLITATGQRVTLRCSPRSGDLSVYWYQQSLDQGLQFLIQYYNGEERAKGNILERFSAQQFPDLHSELNLSSLELGDSALYFCASSAGLAGVGTQYFGPGTRLLVL.

The V and J genes are TRBV11-1 and TRBJ2-1, with 9 bases aligning to TRBD2. The germline V gene has CDR1 SGHAT and CDR2 FQDESV (reference sequence). The CDR3 extends over 17 amino acids. J was trimmed by 4 bases and V by 4 bases; bases with no gene match: 11. In DNA form, the CDR3 reads TGTGCCAGCAGCTACCAACCGGGACTAGCCACGTACAATGAGCAGTTCTTC. Amino acid sequence: CASSYQPGLATYNEQFF.

The J gene is TRBJ2-7, the V gene TRBV28; either TRBD1 or TRBD2 may fit D (5 bases each). The V gene lost 2 bases and the J gene lost 0 bases, with 8 bases spanning the gap. Germline CDR1 is MDHEN and CDR2 is SYDVKM. CDR3 size: 14 residues. The CDR3 nucleotides are TGTGCCAGCAGTTTAGGGGGTCACTCCTACGAGCAGTACTTC. Translated, it gives CASSLGGHSYEQYF.

The CDR3 is CASSLDSAGETQYF. The CDR3 coding sequence is TGCGCCAGCAGCTTGGATAGCGCCGGGGAGACCCAGTACTTC. This chain uses TRBV5-1 with TRBJ2-5; D perhaps matches TRBD2 (5 bases). Per germline, CDR1 SGHRS and CDR2 YFSETQ. The V end was cut by 0 bases, the J end by 5 bases, with 11 bases between. The length of the CDR3 is 14 residues. The full variable domain, its missing parts supplied by reference TRBV5-1 and TRBJ2-5, is KAGVTQTPRYLIKTRGQQVTLSCSPISGHRSVSWYQQTPGQGLQFLFEYFSETQRNKGNFPGRFSGRQFSNSRSEMNVSTLELGDSALYLCASSLDSAGETQYFGPGTRLLVL.

This clone was seen only a few times. This sequence joins TRBV7-2 and TRBJ2-7; D remains unclear. The length of the CDR3 is 13 residues. Per the germline V gene, CDR1 is SGHTA and CDR2 is FQGNSA. The V end lost 6 bases, the J end lost 2 bases, and 11 bases lay between the germline ends. The CDR3 DNA is TGTGCCAGCAGGGAACCGGCCGCCTACGAGCAGTACTTC. Its protein product is CASREPAAYEQYF. The full variable domain, completed using reference TRBV7-2 and TRBJ2-7, is GAGVSQSPSNKVTEKGKDVELRCDPISGHTALYWYRQSLGQGLEFLIYFQGNSAPDKSGLPSDRFSAERTGGSVSTLTIQRTQQEDSAVYLCASREPAAYEQYFGPGTRLTVT.

The chain is built from TRBV4-2 and TRBJ2-1, with 10 bases that match TRBD1. With V trimmed by 1 base and J by 9 bases, 9 bases remained unmatched. The CDR3 has 16 residues. Germline V lookup: CDR1 LGHNA, CDR2 YNFKEQ. The CDR3 DNA reads as TGTGCCAGCAGCCAAGCATCCGGGACAGGGGCTGTTGAGCAGTTCTTC. As protein: CASSQASGTGAVEQFF.